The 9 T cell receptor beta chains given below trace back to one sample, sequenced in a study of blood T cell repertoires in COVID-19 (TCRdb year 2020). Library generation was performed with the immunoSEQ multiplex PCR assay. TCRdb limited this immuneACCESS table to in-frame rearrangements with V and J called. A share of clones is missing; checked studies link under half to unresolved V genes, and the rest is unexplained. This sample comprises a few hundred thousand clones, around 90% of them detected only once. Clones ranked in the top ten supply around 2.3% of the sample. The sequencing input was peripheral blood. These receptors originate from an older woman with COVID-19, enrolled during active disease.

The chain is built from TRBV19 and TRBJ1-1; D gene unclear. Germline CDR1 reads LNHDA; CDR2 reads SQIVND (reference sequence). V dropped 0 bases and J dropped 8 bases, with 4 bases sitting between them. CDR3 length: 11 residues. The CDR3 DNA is TGTGCCAGTAGTATAGATCTGGAAGCTTTCTTT. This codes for CASSIDLEAFF. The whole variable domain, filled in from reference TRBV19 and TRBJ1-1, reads DGGITQSPKYLFRKEGQNVTLSCEQNLNHDAMYWYRQDPGQGLRLIYYSQIVNDFQKGDIAEGYSVSREKKESFPLTVTSAQKNPTAFYLCASSIDLEAFFGQGTRLTVV.

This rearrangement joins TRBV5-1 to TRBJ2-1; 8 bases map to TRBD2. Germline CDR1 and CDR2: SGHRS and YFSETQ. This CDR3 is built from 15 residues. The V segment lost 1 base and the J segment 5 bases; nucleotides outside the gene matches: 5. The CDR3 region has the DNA TGCGCCAGCAGCTTGCCTCTAGCGGGCAACAATGAGCAGTTCTTC. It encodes CASSLPLAGNNEQFF.

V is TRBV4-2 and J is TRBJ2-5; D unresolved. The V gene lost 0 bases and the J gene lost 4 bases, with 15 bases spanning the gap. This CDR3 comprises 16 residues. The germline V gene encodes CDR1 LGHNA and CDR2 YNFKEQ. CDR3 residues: CASSQEAGATGETQYF. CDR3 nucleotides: TGTGCCAGCAGCCAAGAGGCTGGAGCGACGGGAGAGACCCAGTACTTC.

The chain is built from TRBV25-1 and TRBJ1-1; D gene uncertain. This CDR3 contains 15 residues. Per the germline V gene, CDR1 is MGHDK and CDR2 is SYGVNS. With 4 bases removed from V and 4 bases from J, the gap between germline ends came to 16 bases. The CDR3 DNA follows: TGTGCCAGCAGTGGCACTCTTCGGGTTCCCACTGAAGCTTTCTTT. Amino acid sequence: CASSGTLRVPTEAFF.

The CDR3 DNA follows: TGCAGTGCTAGTCAAAGGGGCACTGAAGCTTTCTTT. Amino acids: CSASQRGTEAFF. The chain links TRBV20-1 to TRBJ1-1, with D possibly being TRBD1 (5 bases). V was shortened by 3 bases and J by 4 bases, with 9 bases between the two germline ends. Germline CDR1 is DFQATT and CDR2 is SNEGSKA (reference sequence). The CDR3 has 12 amino acids.

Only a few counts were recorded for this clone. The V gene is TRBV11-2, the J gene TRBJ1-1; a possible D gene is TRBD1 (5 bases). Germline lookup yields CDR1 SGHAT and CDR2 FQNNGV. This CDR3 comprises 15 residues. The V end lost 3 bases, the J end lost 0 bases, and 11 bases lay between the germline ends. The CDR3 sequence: CASSFSGHMNTEAFF. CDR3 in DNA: TGTGCCAGCAGCTTTTCTGGACACATGAACACTGAAGCTTTCTTT.

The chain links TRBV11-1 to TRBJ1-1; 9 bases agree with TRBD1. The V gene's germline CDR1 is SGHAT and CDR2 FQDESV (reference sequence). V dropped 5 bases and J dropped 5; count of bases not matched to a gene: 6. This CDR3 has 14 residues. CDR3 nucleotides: TGTGCCAGCAGCCTAGACAGGGGGGCTACTGAAGCTTTCTTT. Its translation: CASSLDRGATEAFF.

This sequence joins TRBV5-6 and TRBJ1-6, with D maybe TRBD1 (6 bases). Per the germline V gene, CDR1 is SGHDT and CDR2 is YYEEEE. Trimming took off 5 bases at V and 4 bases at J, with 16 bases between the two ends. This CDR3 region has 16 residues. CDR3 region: CASSRTAGGYNSPLHF. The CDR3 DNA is TGTGCCAGCAGTCGGACAGCCGGTGGGTATAATTCACCCCTCCACTTT. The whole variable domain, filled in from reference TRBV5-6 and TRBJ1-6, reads DAGVTQSPTHLIKTRGQQVTLRCSPKSGHDTVSWYQQALGQGPQFIFQYYEEEERQRGNFPDRFSGHQFPNYSSELNVNALLLGDSALYLCASSRTAGGYNSPLHFGNGTRLTVT.

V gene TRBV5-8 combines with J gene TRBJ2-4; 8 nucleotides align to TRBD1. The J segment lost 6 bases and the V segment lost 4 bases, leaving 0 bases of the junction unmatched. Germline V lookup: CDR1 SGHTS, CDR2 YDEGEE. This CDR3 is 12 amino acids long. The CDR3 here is CASSGQGNIQYF. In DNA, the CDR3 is TGTGCCAGCAGCGGACAGGGAAACATTCAGTACTTC.